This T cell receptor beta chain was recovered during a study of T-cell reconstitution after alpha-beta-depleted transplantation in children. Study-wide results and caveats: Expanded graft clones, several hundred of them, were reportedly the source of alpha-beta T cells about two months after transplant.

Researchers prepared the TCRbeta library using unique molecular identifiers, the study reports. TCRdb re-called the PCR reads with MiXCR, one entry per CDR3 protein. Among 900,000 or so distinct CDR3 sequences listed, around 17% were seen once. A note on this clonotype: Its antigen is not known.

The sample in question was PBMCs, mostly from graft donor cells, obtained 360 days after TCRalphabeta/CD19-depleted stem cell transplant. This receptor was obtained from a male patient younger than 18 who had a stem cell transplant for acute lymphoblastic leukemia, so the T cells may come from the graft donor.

The CDR3 DNA sequence: TGCAGTGCTAGAGACCAGGGTGGGGATGAGCAGTTCTTC. Its translation is CSARDQGGDEQFF. The V gene is TRBV20-1, the J gene TRBJ2-1, with TRBD1 as a possible D gene (5 bases). This CDR3 is built from 13 residues. The germline V gene encodes CDR1 DFQATT and CDR2 SNEGSKA (reference sequence). Trimming left V 0 bases short and J 8 bases short, with 11 bases between.